Reported below is one T cell receptor beta chain. A multiplex PCR was run with 60 Vbeta primers and 13 Jbeta primers. TCRdb keeps only in-frame clones here, not all; method: immunoSEQ multiplex PCR. In the table there are about 140,000 clones, approximately 75% of which are singletons. The V and J ends lost 5 bases and 0 bases respectively, with 9 bases between them. Germline assignment: CDR1 SGHTA and CDR2 FQGNSA. The CDR3 is 14 residues long. The record originates from a study of cytomegalovirus exposure and HLA in healthy donors. The V gene is TRBV7-2, the J gene TRBJ2-3; D not resolved. The sample comprised PBMCs. This receptor was taken from a male donor in good health and CMV-seronegative. For the CDR3, the DNA is TGTGCCAGCAGCCCCCTTCTGAGCACAGATACGCAGTATTTT. Its protein product is CASSPLLSTDTQYF.